This TCR beta chain was documented in a study of cytomegalovirus exposure and HLA in healthy donors. Regarding this clone: Its antigen remains unidentified.

Study findings and constraints: According to a subsequent analysis, TCR clusters from the first cohort were inclined to appear together in the 110 or so validation repertoires.

With 5 bases clipped from V and 0 bases from J, the junction kept 4 bases outside the gene matches. CDR1 is MNHEY, CDR2 SMNVEV, per germline (reference sequence). This CDR3 has 15 residues. Sequencing was performed with immunoSEQ multiplex PCR; in TCRdb, only in-frame clones are kept and a portion is missing. The profile shows about 120,000 clones, 70% to 90% of them singletons. Sequences were obtained from PBMCs. The TCR comes from a man between 18 and 35 years old in good health and CMV-seronegative. The chain couples TRBV27 to TRBJ1-5; TRBD1 matches 7 bases. CDR3 nucleotide sequence: TGTGCCAGCAGTAAGGGACAGCCTAGCAATCAGCCCCAGCATTTT. This translates into CASSKGQPSNQPQHF.